A selection of T cell receptor beta chains follows, all from one sample in a study of cytomegalovirus exposure and HLA in healthy donors. TCRdb's table, derived via immunoSEQ multiplex PCR, lists solely in-frame clones and lacks some. The sample has 100,000 to 150,000 clones; 15% to 20% are singletons. Sequencing was performed on PBMCs. The receptor source for this set is a female donor in good health and CMV-seropositive. The CDR3 runs from the conserved cysteine through the conserved F or W. Each record gives: V gene, D gene, clone size, J gene, CDR3 protein, CDR3 DNA. D genes are given only for firm matches. Size is stated for part of the rows, as once, few or many counts, or as a class when the clone is expanded.

TRBV5-4	-	few	TRBJ2-7	CASSLREASYEQYF	TGTGCCAGCAGCTTGAGAGAGGCTTCCTACGAGCAGTACTTC
TRBV9	TRBD2	-	TRBJ2-1	CASSWGSGGGNEQFF	TGTGCCAGCAGCTGGGGCAGCGGGGGGGGGAATGAGCAGTTCTTC
TRBV29-1	-	-	TRBJ1-1	CSSSGGWGMNTEAFF	TGCAGCTCCTCCGGGGGGTGGGGAATGAACACTGAAGCTTTCTTT
TRBV7-9	-	few	TRBJ2-5	CASSLAGAIETQYF	TGTGCCAGCAGCTTAGCGGGAGCCATAGAGACCCAGTACTTC
TRBV6-5	TRBD2	-	TRBJ2-7	CASSTGGYEQYF	TGTGCCAGCAGTACGGGGGGCTACGAGCAGTACTTC
TRBV9	-	-	TRBJ1-1	CASSPTIGGGNTEAFF	TGTGCCAGCAGCCCAACAATAGGGGGGGGAAACACTGAAGCTTTCTTT
TRBV7-6	TRBD1	-	TRBJ1-2	CASSLRSQGADGYTF	TGTGCCAGCAGCTTACGTTCACAGGGGGCGGATGGCTACACCTTC
TRBV9	TRBD2	-	TRBJ2-1	CASSVVSGGAYNEQFF	TGTGCCAGCAGCGTAGTTAGCGGGGGAGCCTACAATGAGCAGTTCTTC
TRBV4-1	TRBD1	-	TRBJ1-5	CASSQDLDRGQPQHF	TGCGCCAGCAGCCAAGATCTGGACAGGGGTCAGCCCCAGCATTTT
TRBV2	-	-	TRBJ2-2	CASRTRSAGELFF	TGTGCCAGCAGGACTAGGTCTGCCGGGGAGCTGTTTTTT
TRBV6-7	TRBD2	few	TRBJ2-2	CARPPSGTGELFF	TGTGCCCGGCCTCCTAGCGGTACCGGGGAGCTGTTTTTT
TRBV4-2	TRBD2	few	TRBJ2-1	CASSHSLAGNEQFF	TGTGCCAGCAGCCATTCCCTAGCGGGCAATGAGCAGTTCTTC
TRBV7-9	-	-	TRBJ1-4	CASSLVREKLFF	TGTGCCAGCAGCTTAGTCCGTGAAAAACTGTTTTTT
TRBV6-6	TRBD1	few	TRBJ2-2	CASSYLSTGRSGELFF	TGTGCCAGCAGTTACTTATCGACAGGGCGGAGCGGGGAGCTGTTTTTT
TRBV11-3	TRBD2	-	TRBJ2-2	CASSSRGGGDTGELFF	TGTGCCAGCAGCTCCCGTGGGGGGGGAGACACCGGGGAGCTGTTTTTT
TRBV11-2	-	-	TRBJ2-2	CASSLSWGATGELFF	TGTGCCAGCAGCTTAAGCTGGGGCGCGACCGGGGAGCTGTTTTTT
TRBV14	TRBD2	few	TRBJ2-1	CASSHIYSGRQFF	TGTGCCAGCAGCCATATTTACAGCGGGAGGCAGTTCTTC
TRBV30	-	-	TRBJ1-4	CAWSVLGLNEKLFF	TGTGCCTGGAGTGTACTCGGACTTAATGAAAAACTGTTTTTT
TRBV18	TRBD2	few	TRBJ2-5	CASSPTRTSLETQYF	TGTGCCAGCTCACCAACCCGGACTAGCTTGGAGACCCAGTACTTC
TRBV7-2	TRBD2	-	TRBJ2-7	CASSPRVAGISYEQYF	TGTGCCAGCAGCCCGAGAGTAGCGGGAATCTCCTACGAGCAGTACTTC
TRBV7-9	-	-	TRBJ2-7	CASSQTGVEQYF	TGTGCCAGCAGCCAGACGGGGGTCGAGCAGTACTTC
TRBV7-2	-	few	TRBJ2-1	CASSVTSFGFGEQFF	TGTGCCAGCAGCGTTACTAGTTTTGGCTTTGGTGAGCAGTTCTTC
TRBV25-1	-	few	TRBJ2-1	CASSETPTRNEQFF	TGTGCCAGCAGTGAAACCCCCACAAGAAATGAGCAGTTCTTC
TRBV6-1	-	few	TRBJ1-1	CASSEARVWTEAFF	TGTGCCAGCAGTGAAGCGAGAGTTTGGACTGAAGCTTTCTTT
TRBV6-1	-	-	TRBJ1-4	CASSEGWGGNEKLFF	TGTGCCAGCAGTGAAGGTTGGGGGGGTAATGAAAAACTGTTTTTT
TRBV10-2	-	few	TRBJ2-7	CASSESGYEQYF	TGCGCCAGCAGTGAGTCCGGGTACGAGCAGTACTTC
TRBV4-2	TRBD2	few	TRBJ2-5	CASSVRGSGGLGETQYF	TGTGCCAGCAGCGTCCGGGGTAGCGGGGGGCTTGGAGAGACCCAGTACTTC
TRBV5-1	-	-	TRBJ2-3	CASSGDGTDTQYF	TGCGCCAGCTCGGGAGATGGCACAGATACGCAGTATTTT
TRBV6-6	TRBD2	-	TRBJ2-3	CASRPSGSTDTQYF	TGTGCCAGCAGGCCTAGCGGTAGCACAGATACGCAGTATTTT
TRBV2	-	-	TRBJ2-7	CASASDIPSYEQYF	TGTGCCAGCGCCAGTGACATCCCCTCCTACGAGCAGTACTTC
TRBV7-2	TRBD2	once	TRBJ2-7	CASSQNGLAGGRGYEQYF	TGTGCCAGCAGCCAAAACGGACTAGCGGGGGGCCGCGGCTACGAGCAGTACTTC
TRBV10-2	TRBD1	few	TRBJ2-7	CASRDRGYEQYF	TGCGCCAGCCGGGACAGGGGCTACGAGCAGTACTTC
TRBV2	TRBD2	-	TRBJ2-2	CASLGLAGRTGELFF	TGTGCCAGCCTCGGCCTAGCGGGAAGAACCGGGGAGCTGTTTTTT
TRBV7-6	TRBD2	few	TRBJ2-7	CASSLGPRDYHYEQYF	TGTGCCAGCAGCTTAGGACCGCGGGACTACCACTACGAGCAGTACTTC
TRBV5-4	-	few	TRBJ2-7	CASSLPPGEGDEQYF	TGTGCCAGCAGCTTGCCCCCGGGGGAAGGCGACGAGCAGTACTTC
TRBV4-1	TRBD2	few	TRBJ2-3	CASSQEPSGGSDTQYF	TGCGCCAGCAGCCAAGAACCAAGCGGGGGATCAGATACGCAGTATTTT
TRBV6-4	-	-	TRBJ2-1	CASSGDLLAEQFF	TGTGCCAGCAGTGGGGACCTGCTAGCGGAGCAGTTCTTC
TRBV4-3	TRBD2	-	TRBJ2-7	CASSQAPLAGGPAYEQYF	TGCGCCAGCAGCCAAGCCCCTCTCGCGGGAGGGCCGGCCTACGAGCAGTACTTC
TRBV19	-	-	TRBJ1-5	CASSIGAEGSPYIYNQPQHF	TGTGCCAGTAGTATAGGGGCGGAGGGAAGCCCTTATATTTACAATCAGCCCCAGCATTTT
TRBV4-3	TRBD2	-	TRBJ2-1	CASSQDSPSGAIRSSYNEQFF	TGCGCCAGCAGCCAAGATTCCCCTAGCGGGGCTATCCGTAGCTCCTACAATGAGCAGTTCTTC
TRBV25-1	-	-	TRBJ1-5	CASSPRGDQPQHF	TGTGCCAGCAGTCCCCGGGGGGACCAGCCCCAGCATTTT
TRBV7-9	TRBD1	few	TRBJ1-1	CASSSTGGAQLNTEAFF	TGTGCCAGCAGCTCGACAGGGGGGGCCCAGCTAAACACTGAAGCTTTCTTT
TRBV2	TRBD2	-	TRBJ2-7	CASTTSTSGPYEQYF	TGTGCCAGCACCACCAGCACTAGCGGACCCTACGAGCAGTACTTC
TRBV10-3	-	few	TRBJ1-5	CAISGRDGSNQPQHF	TGTGCCATCAGTGGCCGGGATGGCAGCAATCAGCCCCAGCATTTT
TRBV5-4	-	few	TRBJ1-1	CASSSGSLIEAFF	TGTGCCAGCAGCTCGGGTTCCCTTATTGAAGCTTTCTTT
TRBV5-1	-	few	TRBJ2-7	CASSLVVADSYEQYF	TGCGCCAGCAGCTTGGTCGTAGCTGACTCCTACGAGCAGTACTTC
TRBV28	-	-	TRBJ2-6	CASSTAGSGANVLTF	TGTGCCAGCAGTACTGCGGGGTCTGGGGCCAACGTCCTGACTTTC
TRBV7-2	TRBD1	-	TRBJ2-3	CASSKGQGADTQYF	TGTGCCAGCAGCAAAGGACAGGGGGCAGATACGCAGTATTTT
TRBV4-3	-	few	TRBJ1-5	CASSQDRTAVSQHF	TGCGCCAGCAGCCAAGATCGGACAGCGGTGTCCCAGCATTTT
TRBV28	TRBD1	-	TRBJ1-4	CASSLVTGNGEKLFF	TGTGCCAGCAGTTTAGTGACAGGGAACGGTGAAAAACTGTTTTTT
TRBV10-3	TRBD1	few	TRBJ2-5	CAISGRQGPQETQYF	TGTGCCATCAGTGGAAGACAGGGACCCCAAGAGACCCAGTACTTC
TRBV28	-	few	TRBJ1-1	CASSFLTVSPEAFF	TGTGCCAGCAGTTTCCTTACTGTGAGCCCTGAAGCTTTCTTT
TRBV14	-	few	TRBJ1-2	CASSQGGSYGYTF	TGTGCCAGCAGCCAAGGGGGCTCCTATGGCTACACCTTC
TRBV25-1	TRBD1	-	TRBJ1-3	CASSHTGTASGNTIYF	TGTGCCAGCAGTCACACCGGGACAGCCTCTGGAAACACCATATATTTT
TRBV10-2	TRBD1	-	TRBJ1-2	CASSEGQGVYYGYTF	TGCGCCAGCAGTGAGGGACAGGGGGTTTACTATGGCTACACCTTC
TRBV5-4	-	-	TRBJ2-7	CASSLDGGRAYEQYF	TGTGCCAGCAGCTTGGATGGCGGGCGGGCCTACGAGCAGTACTTC
TRBV2	TRBD2	-	TRBJ2-3	CASRILAGPDTQYF	TGTGCCAGCAGAATACTAGCGGGGCCGGATACGCAGTATTTT